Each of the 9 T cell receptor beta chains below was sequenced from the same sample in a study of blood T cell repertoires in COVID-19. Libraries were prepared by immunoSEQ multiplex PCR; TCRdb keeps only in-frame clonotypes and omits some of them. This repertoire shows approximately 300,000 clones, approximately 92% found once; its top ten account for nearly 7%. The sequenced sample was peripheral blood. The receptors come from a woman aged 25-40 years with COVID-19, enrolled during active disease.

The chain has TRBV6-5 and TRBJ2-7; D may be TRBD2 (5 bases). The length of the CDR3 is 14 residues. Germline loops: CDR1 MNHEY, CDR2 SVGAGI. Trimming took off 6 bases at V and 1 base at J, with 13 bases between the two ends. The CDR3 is CASRILSGSYEQYF. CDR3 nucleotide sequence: TGTGCCAGCAGGATTTTAAGCGGATCCTACGAGCAGTACTTC.

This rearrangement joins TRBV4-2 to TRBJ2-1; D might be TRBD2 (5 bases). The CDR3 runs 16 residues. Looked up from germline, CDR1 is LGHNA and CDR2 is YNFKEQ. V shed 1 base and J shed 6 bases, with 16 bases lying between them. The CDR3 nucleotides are TGTGCCAGCAGCCAAGTAGACTCCCTAAGCGGCAATGAGCAGTTCTTC. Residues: CASSQVDSLSGNEQFF.

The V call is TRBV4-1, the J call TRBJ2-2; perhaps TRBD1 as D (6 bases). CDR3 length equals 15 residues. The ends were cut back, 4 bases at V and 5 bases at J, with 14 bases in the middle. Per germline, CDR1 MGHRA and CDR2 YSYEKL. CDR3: CASSLLQGTTGELFF. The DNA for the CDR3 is TGCGCCAGCAGCCTTTTACAGGGAACTACCGGGGAGCTGTTTTTT.

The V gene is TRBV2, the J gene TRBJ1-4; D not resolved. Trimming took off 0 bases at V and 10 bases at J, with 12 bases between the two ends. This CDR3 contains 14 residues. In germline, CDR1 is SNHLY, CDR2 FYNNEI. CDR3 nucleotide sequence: TGTGCCAGCAGTGAAGCTGACCGGGAGGGAAAACTGTTTTTT. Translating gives CASSEADREGKLFF.

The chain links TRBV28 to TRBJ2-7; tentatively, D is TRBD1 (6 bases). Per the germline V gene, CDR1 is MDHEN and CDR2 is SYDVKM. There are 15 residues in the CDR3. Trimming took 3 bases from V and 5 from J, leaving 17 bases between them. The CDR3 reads CASSLDPGQGNEQYF. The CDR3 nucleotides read TGTGCCAGCAGTTTGGATCCCGGGCAGGGGAACGAGCAGTACTTC.

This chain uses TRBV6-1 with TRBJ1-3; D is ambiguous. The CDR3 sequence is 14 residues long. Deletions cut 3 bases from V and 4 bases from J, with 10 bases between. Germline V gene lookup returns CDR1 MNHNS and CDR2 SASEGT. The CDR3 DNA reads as TGTGCCAGCAGTGAGGTGGCCTTAGGAAACACCATATATTTT. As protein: CASSEVALGNTIYF.

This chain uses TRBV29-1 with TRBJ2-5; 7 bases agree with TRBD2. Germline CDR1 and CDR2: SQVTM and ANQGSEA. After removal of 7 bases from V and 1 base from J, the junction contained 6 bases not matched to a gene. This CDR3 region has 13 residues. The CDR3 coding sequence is TGCAGCGCTGGCGGGAGCATCCAAGAGACCCAGTACTTC. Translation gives CSAGGSIQETQYF.

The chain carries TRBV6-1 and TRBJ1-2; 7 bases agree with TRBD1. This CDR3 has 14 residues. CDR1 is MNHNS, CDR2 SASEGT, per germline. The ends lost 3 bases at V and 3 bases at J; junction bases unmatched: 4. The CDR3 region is CASSEGDRYYGYTF. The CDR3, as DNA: TGTGCCAGCAGTGAGGGGGACAGATACTATGGCTACACCTTC.

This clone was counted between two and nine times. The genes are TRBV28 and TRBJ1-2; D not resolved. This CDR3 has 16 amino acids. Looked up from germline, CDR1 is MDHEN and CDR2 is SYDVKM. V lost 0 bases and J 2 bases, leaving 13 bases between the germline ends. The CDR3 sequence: CASSLWGPAGNYGYTF. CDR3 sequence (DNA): TGTGCCAGCAGTTTATGGGGTCCCGCCGGGAACTATGGCTACACCTTC.